The source of this T cell receptor (beta chain) is a study of T cell responses to AZD1222 COVID-19 vaccine. General study results and limits: All repertoire sampling was performed exclusively after the peak T cell response.

Second-dose groups at about 4 or about 12 weeks were pooled. The CDR3 extends over 14 amino acids. V was pared by 4 bases and J by 7 bases, with 17 bases between. Germline V gives CDR1 SGHVS, CDR2 FNYEAQ. Profiled with immunoSEQ multiplex PCR; TCRdb holds only in-frame clones, not every one. The sample includes approximately 150,000 clones, about nine tenths of them seen just once. Remarks on this clone: Its specificity is not known.

The receptor was isolated from an adult who received the AZD1222 COVID-19 vaccine. The specimen comprised peripheral blood, sampled 28 days after the second AZD1222 dose. The chain links TRBV7-6 to TRBJ2-7, with a weak D call TRBD1 (6 bases). Here the CDR3 reads CASSSESRGVEQYV. In nucleotides, the CDR3 is TGTGCCAGCAGCTCTGAGAGCAGGGGAGTTGAGCAGTACGTC.